One sample yielded the 23 T cell receptor beta chains listed below, sequenced in a study of cytomegalovirus exposure and HLA in healthy donors. The PCR employed 60 Vbeta primers together with 13 Jbeta primers. Produced via immunoSEQ multiplex PCR; TCRdb's table is partial and in-frame only. The profile shows under 130,000 clones, around 79% of them singletons. The material sequenced was PBMCs. The receptors originated from a woman in her 40s in good health and CMV-seronegative.

The chain employs TRBV9 and TRBJ2-1, with 8 bases matching TRBD2. The CDR3 is 15 residues long. Germline CDR1 is SGDLS and CDR2 is YYNGEE. V lost 3 bases, J lost 5 bases, and 7 bases stayed unmatched. The CDR3 DNA sequence: TGTGCCAGCAGCGCACAACCGACTAGCGACAATGAGCAGTTCTTC. Translating gives CASSAQPTSDNEQFF.

V gene TRBV7-2 combines with J gene TRBJ2-7, with 9 bases matching TRBD1. V was clipped by 5 bases and J by 3 bases; unmatched bases: 11. Germline V gene lookup returns CDR1 SGHTA and CDR2 FQGNSA. There are 16 residues in the CDR3. CDR3 in amino acids: CASSPPGTGIFYEQYF. The CDR3 DNA is TGTGCCAGCAGCCCACCCGGGACAGGGATTTTCTACGAGCAGTACTTC.

V gene TRBV4-3 combines with J gene TRBJ2-7, with D possibly TRBD2 on 5 matching bases. Germline-derived CDR1 and CDR2 are LGHNA and YSLEER. The CDR3 contains 13 residues. V lost 0 bases and J 4 bases, leaving 7 bases between the germline ends. CDR3 DNA: TGCGCCAGCAGCCAAGAAAGGAGGTACGAGCAGTACTTC. Amino acids: CASSQERRYEQYF.

The CDR3 nucleotides are TGTGCCAGCAGCCCGGGACAGGGAAGCAATCAGCCCCAGCATTTT. The encoded protein is CASSPGQGSNQPQHF. The chain has TRBV7-9 and TRBJ1-5; 9 positions agree with TRBD1. V shed 5 bases and J 1 base; nucleotides not matched to a gene: 3. The germline V gene encodes CDR1 SEHNR and CDR2 FQNEAQ (reference sequence). This CDR3 contains 15 residues.

This clone was picked up a small number of times. The chain joins TRBV11-2 to TRBJ2-7, with TRBD1 identical over 11 bases. The CDR3 runs to 15 residues. Per germline, CDR1 SGHAT and CDR2 FQNNGV. V trimming: 5 bases; J trimming: 5 bases; junction bases outside the gene matches: 8. The CDR3 protein is CASSQPRDRGNEQYF. The CDR3 coding sequence is TGTGCCAGCAGCCAGCCCCGGGACAGGGGGAACGAGCAGTACTTC.

This clone came up a few times. J is TRBJ2-2 and V is TRBV14; perhaps TRBD2 as D (6 bases). V was clipped by 4 bases and J by 7 bases, with 10 bases between them. CDR3 size: 13 residues. Germline V gives CDR1 SGHDN, CDR2 FVKESK. The CDR3 spells CASSLFSGGELFF. CDR3 DNA sequence: TGTGCCAGCAGCCTCTTTAGCGGCGGGGAGCTGTTTTTT.

The chain is built from TRBV5-8 and TRBJ2-1; TRBD2 aligns across 11 bases. J gave up 9 bases and V 4 bases, and 12 bases lay outside the gene matches. This CDR3 region has 16 residues. Germline V CDR1 and CDR2: SGHTS, YDEGEE. CDR3 nucleotides: TGTGCCAGCAGCCAATTTCCTAGCGGGGGGTCCGGTGAGCAGTTCTTC. This gives the protein CASSQFPSGGSGEQFF.

This sequence joins TRBV19 and TRBJ1-1; 8 nucleotides line up with TRBD1. This CDR3 spans 11 amino acids. The germline V gene encodes CDR1 LNHDA and CDR2 SQIVND (reference sequence). Trimming took 7 bases from V and 11 from J; bases not matched to a gene: 6. The CDR3 DNA sequence: TGTGCCAGTAACCCAGGGGGCAGGGCTTTCTTT. Protein: CASNPGGRAFF.

Worth noting for this clone: The same CDR3 is also encoded by other DNA sequences in this sample. This chain joins TRBV18 and TRBJ1-1; 8 nucleotides agree with TRBD1. There are 15 residues in the CDR3. With V trimmed by 3 bases and J by 1 base, 4 bases remained unmatched. CDR1 KGHSH and CDR2 LQKENI come from the germline V gene. DNA for the CDR3: TGTGCCAGCTCACCGCCAGGACAGGGGAACACTGAAGCTTTCTTT. This encodes CASSPPGQGNTEAFF. The full variable domain, its missing parts supplied by reference TRBV18 and TRBJ1-1, is NAGVMQNPRHLVRRRGQEARLRCSPMKGHSHVYWYRQLPEEGLKFMVYLQKENIIDESGMPKERFSAEFPKEGPSILRIQQVVRGDSAAYFCASSPPGQGNTEAFFGQGTRLTVV.

The rearrangement uses TRBV4-3 and TRBJ1-3, with no clear D. CDR3 length: 16 residues. V dropped 4 bases and J dropped 1 base, with 14 bases sitting between them. CDR1 is LGHNA and CDR2 is YSLEER in the germline V gene. The CDR3 DNA sequence: TGCGCCAGCAGCCCGCAGCCGGGTGGGTCTGGAAACACCATATATTTT. This translates into CASSPQPGGSGNTIYF.

The chain combines TRBV28 with TRBJ1-5; the D gene is possibly TRBD1 (6 bases). Germline CDR1 reads MDHEN; CDR2 reads SYDVKM. The CDR3 covers 14 residues. The ends were cut back, 2 bases at V and 7 bases at J, with 12 bases in the middle. The CDR3 loop reads CASSLGPGEQPQHF. In nucleotides, the CDR3 is TGTGCCAGCAGTTTAGGTCCAGGGGAACAGCCCCAGCATTTT.

The genes are TRBV4-3 and TRBJ2-3, with D unclear. The CDR3 extends over 12 amino acids. Germline assignment: CDR1 LGHNA and CDR2 YSLEER. Trimming stripped 3 bases from V and 5 bases from J, with 6 bases between. The CDR3 DNA follows: TGCGCCAGCAGCCATGAGAAAGATACGCAGTATTTT. As protein: CASSHEKDTQYF.

V is TRBV19 and J is TRBJ1-2, with D unresolved. The germline V gene encodes CDR1 LNHDA and CDR2 SQIVND (reference sequence). The CDR3 is made up of 14 amino acids. The ends were cut back, 6 bases at V and 4 bases at J, with 15 bases in the middle. The CDR3: CASRLKGGLYGYTF. The CDR3 DNA reads as TGTGCCAGTAGGCTCAAAGGAGGGCTCTATGGCTACACCTTC.

This clone was picked up a small number of times. The rearrangement joins TRBV7-6 to TRBJ1-3, with TRBD1 as a possible D gene (6 bases). Germline V gives CDR1 SGHVS, CDR2 FNYEAQ. V was shortened by 4 bases and J by 0 bases, with 16 bases between the two germline ends. This CDR3 has 17 amino acids. The CDR3 spells CASSSTGFPPSGNTIYF. The CDR3 bases are TGTGCCAGCAGCTCAACAGGGTTTCCCCCCTCTGGAAACACCATATATTTT.

This clone was observed a few times. This chain joins TRBV27 and TRBJ1-5; D is ambiguous. This CDR3 has 13 residues. Trimming pared 6 bases from V and 4 bases from J, leaving 10 bases between. Germline V gene sequence: CDR1 MNHEY, CDR2 SMNVEV (reference sequence). The CDR3 reads CASSPSRNQPQHF. Here the CDR3 DNA reads TGTGCCAGCAGCCCATCCAGAAATCAGCCCCAGCATTTT.

This clone has more than one count but fewer than ten. The J gene is TRBJ1-5, the V gene TRBV2, with TRBD1 matching over 7 bases. J was trimmed by 4 bases and V by 7 bases; bases with no gene match: 4. The CDR3 extends over 13 amino acids. Germline values: CDR1 SNHLY, CDR2 FYNNEI. This CDR3 reads CASTGTENQPQHF. The CDR3 bases are TGTGCCAGCACCGGGACAGAAAATCAGCCCCAGCATTTT. Full variable domain (rest looked up from reference TRBV2 and TRBJ1-5): EPEVTQTPSHQVTQMGQEVILRCVPISNHLYFYWYRQILGQKVEFLVSFYNNEISEKSEIFDDQFSVERPDGSNFTLKIRSTKLEDSAMYFCASTGTENQPQHFGDGTRLSIL.

This clone has only a few counts. The chain links TRBV7-8 to TRBJ2-5; 10 bases match TRBD1. The germline CDR1 and CDR2 sequences are SGHVS and FQNEAQ. CDR3 length: 15 residues. The junction had 6 bases not matched to a gene; V was cut back by 5 bases and J by 3 bases. CDR3 loop: CASSIAGTGEETQYF. The DNA for the CDR3 is TGTGCCAGCAGCATCGCCGGGACAGGGGAAGAGACCCAGTACTTC.

The chain joins TRBV7-8 to TRBJ2-6; 7 nucleotides match TRBD1. CDR3 length: 15 amino acids. V trimming: 5 bases; J trimming: 2 bases; junction bases outside the gene matches: 3. CDR1 is SGHVS, CDR2 FQNEAQ, per germline. In DNA form, the CDR3 reads TGTGCCAGCAGCCTTGACAGGGCTGGGGCCAACGTCCTGACTTTC. This gives the protein CASSLDRAGANVLTF.

The count of this clone is one. This chain connects TRBV28 to TRBJ1-1, with D possibly being TRBD1 (6 bases). The germline V gene encodes CDR1 MDHEN and CDR2 SYDVKM. This CDR3 is 14 amino acids long. Trimming removed 1 base at V and 4 bases at J, with 10 bases between. CDR3 loop: CASSLLGGGTEAFF. The CDR3 bases are TGTGCCAGCAGTTTATTAGGGGGGGGCACTGAAGCTTTCTTT.

The chain combines TRBV28 with TRBJ1-5, with a possible D match to TRBD1 (6 bases). This CDR3 region has 15 residues. Germline V gives CDR1 MDHEN, CDR2 SYDVKM. The V end was cut by 4 bases, the J end by 5 bases, with 15 bases between. CDR3 sequence: CASSYLTGQDQPQHF. The CDR3, as DNA: TGTGCCAGCAGTTACCTAACAGGGCAGGATCAGCCCCAGCATTTT.

The CDR3 DNA sequence: TGTGCCAGCGCGTTAGGACAGGGATACACCGGGGAGCTGTTTTTT. This translates into CASALGQGYTGELFF. The chain joins TRBV5-4 to TRBJ2-2; 8 bases map to TRBD1. V shed 7 bases and J 3 bases; nucleotides not matched to a gene: 8. The germline V gene encodes CDR1 SGHNT and CDR2 YYREEE (reference sequence). This CDR3 contains 15 residues.

V is TRBV29-1 and J is TRBJ2-5; D remains unclear. The last part of the DNA fits TRBJ2-7 better; the J call may be wrong. This CDR3 is built from 12 residues. Germline values: CDR1 SQVTM, CDR2 ANQGSEA. CDR3 region: CSVEDRLYEQYF. In DNA, the CDR3 is TGCAGCGTTGAAGATAGACTCTACGAGCAGTACTTC.

The rearrangement links TRBV6-1 to TRBJ1-5, with a possible D match to TRBD1 (5 bases). The germline V gene has CDR1 MNHNS and CDR2 SASEGT. V was clipped by 4 bases and J by 2 bases, with 15 bases between them. The length of the CDR3 is 16 residues. CDR3 sequence reads: CASSARQLRGNQPQHF. CDR3 DNA: TGTGCCAGCAGTGCTAGACAGTTAAGGGGCAATCAGCCCCAGCATTTT.